A single sample gave rise to the 3 T cell receptor beta chains below, sequenced in a study of cytomegalovirus exposure and HLA in healthy donors. Assay used: immunoSEQ multiplex PCR; TCRdb lists only in-frame clones, some missing. The repertoire holds about 200,000 clones, with more than 70% as singletons. The sample was PBMCs. Every receptor here comes from a young woman in good health and CMV-seronegative.

V gene TRBV19 combines with J gene TRBJ1-1; 9 bases are a match to TRBD1. The CDR3 is 14 amino acids. Germline CDR1 is LNHDA and CDR2 is SQIVND (reference sequence). V lost 4 bases, J lost 4 bases, and 4 bases stayed unmatched. This chain's CDR3 is CASSRLDRGTEAFF. As DNA, the CDR3 is TGTGCCAGTAGTAGACTGGACAGGGGCACTGAAGCTTTCTTT.

This chain joins TRBV2 and TRBJ1-1, with 7 bases matching TRBD1. CDR3 length: 13 amino acids. Germline values: CDR1 SNHLY, CDR2 FYNNEI. V gave up 7 bases and J gave up 2 bases; unmatched junction bases: 4. The CDR3 is CASNGDSNTEAFF. The CDR3, as DNA: TGTGCCAGCAATGGGGACAGCAACACTGAAGCTTTCTTT.

As concerns this clone: Additional DNA sequences in this sample encode the identical CDR3. V usage is TRBV27 and J usage is TRBJ2-7; 8 nucleotides line up with TRBD2. Trimming took 8 bases from V and 1 from J; bases not matched to a gene: 4. This CDR3 has 13 amino acids. CDR1 is MNHEY and CDR2 is SMNVEV in the germline V gene (reference sequence). CDR3 DNA sequence: TGTGCCAGCTCTCTAGCGGGTTCCTACGAGCAGTACTTC. The encoded protein is CASSLAGSYEQYF.